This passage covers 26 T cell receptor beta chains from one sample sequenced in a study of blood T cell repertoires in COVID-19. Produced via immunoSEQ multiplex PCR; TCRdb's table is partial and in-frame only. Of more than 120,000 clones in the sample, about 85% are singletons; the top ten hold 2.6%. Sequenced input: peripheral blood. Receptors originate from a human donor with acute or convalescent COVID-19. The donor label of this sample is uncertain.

The chain's CDR3 is CASSPLEGLPADTQYF. As DNA, the CDR3 is TGTGCCAGCTCACCACTCGAGGGACTTCCGGCAGATACGCAGTATTTT. The V gene is TRBV18, the J gene TRBJ2-3; D is possibly TRBD2 (6 bases). Germline-derived CDR1 and CDR2 are KGHSH and LQKENI. The CDR3 covers 16 residues. V lost 1 base and J lost 4, with 15 bases in between.

This CDR3 is CASSYTGQGSSYEQYF. In DNA form, the CDR3 reads TGTGCCAGCAGTTACACAGGACAGGGCTCTTCCTACGAGCAGTACTTC. The rearrangement links TRBV6-6 to TRBJ2-7; 8 bases line up with TRBD1. The CDR3 length is 16 residues. CDR1 MNHNY and CDR2 SVGAGI come from the germline V gene (reference sequence). V was clipped by 2 bases and J by 1 base; unmatched bases: 7.

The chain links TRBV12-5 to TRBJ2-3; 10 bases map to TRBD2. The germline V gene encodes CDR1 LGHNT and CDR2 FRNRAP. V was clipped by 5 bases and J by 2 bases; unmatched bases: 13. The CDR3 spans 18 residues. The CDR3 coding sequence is TGTGCTAGTGGTCAGACAGGGCACCTAGCGGGAGACACAGATACGCAGTATTTT. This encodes CASGQTGHLAGDTDTQYF.

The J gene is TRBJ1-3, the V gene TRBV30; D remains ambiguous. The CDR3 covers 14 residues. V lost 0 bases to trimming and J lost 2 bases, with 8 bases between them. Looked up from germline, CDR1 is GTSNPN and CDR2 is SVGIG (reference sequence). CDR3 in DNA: TGTGCCTGGAGTGTATCGGGGACTGGAAACACCATATATTTT. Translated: CAWSVSGTGNTIYF.

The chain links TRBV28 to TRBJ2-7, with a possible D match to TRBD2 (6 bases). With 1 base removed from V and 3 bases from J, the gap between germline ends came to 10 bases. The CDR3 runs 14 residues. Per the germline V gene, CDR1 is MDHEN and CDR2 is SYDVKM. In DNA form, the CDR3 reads TGTGCCAGCAGTTTATCAGGAGGGATCTACGAGCAGTACGTC. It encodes CASSLSGGIYEQYV.

The chain's CDR3 is CASSHTGTGSYGYTF. The CDR3 DNA reads TGTGCCAGTAGTCATACCGGGACAGGCTCATATGGCTACACCTTC. V usage is TRBV19 and J usage is TRBJ1-2, with 8 bases fitting TRBD1. Trimming removed 5 bases from V and 5 bases from J; junction bases left unmatched: 10. The CDR3 consists of 15 residues. Looked up from germline, CDR1 is LNHDA and CDR2 is SQIVND (reference sequence).

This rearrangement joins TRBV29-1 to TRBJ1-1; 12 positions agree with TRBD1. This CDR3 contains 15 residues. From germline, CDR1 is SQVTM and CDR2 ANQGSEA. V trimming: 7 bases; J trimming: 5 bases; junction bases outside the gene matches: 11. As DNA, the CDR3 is TGCAGCGCTACCGGGACAGGGGGCCCGGGAACTGAAGCTTTCTTT. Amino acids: CSATGTGGPGTEAFF. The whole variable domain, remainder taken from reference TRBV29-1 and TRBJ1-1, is SAVISQKPSRDICQRGTSLTIQCQVDSQVTMMFWYRQQPGQSLTLIATANQGSEATYESGFVIDKFPISRPNLTFSTLTVSNMSPEDSSIYLCSATGTGGPGTEAFFGQGTRLTVV.

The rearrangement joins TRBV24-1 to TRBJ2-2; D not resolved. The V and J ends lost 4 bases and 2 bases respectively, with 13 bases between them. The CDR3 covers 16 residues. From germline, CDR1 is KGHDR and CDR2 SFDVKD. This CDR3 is CATSDPSTLNTGELFF. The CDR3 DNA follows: TGTGCCACCAGTGACCCAAGTACCCTAAACACCGGGGAGCTGTTTTTT.

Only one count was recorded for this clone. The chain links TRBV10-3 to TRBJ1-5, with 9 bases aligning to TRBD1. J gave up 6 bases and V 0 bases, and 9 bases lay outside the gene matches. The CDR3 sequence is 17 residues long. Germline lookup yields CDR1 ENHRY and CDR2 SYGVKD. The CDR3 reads CAISESPGQGRGQPQHF. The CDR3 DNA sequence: TGTGCCATCAGTGAGTCGCCGGGACAGGGTAGAGGTCAGCCCCAGCATTTT.

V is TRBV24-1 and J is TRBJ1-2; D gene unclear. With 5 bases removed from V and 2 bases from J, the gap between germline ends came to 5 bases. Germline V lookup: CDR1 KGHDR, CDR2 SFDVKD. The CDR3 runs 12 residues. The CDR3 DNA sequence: TGTGCCACCAGTGGCGGAAACTATGGCTACACCTTC. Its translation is CATSGGNYGYTF.

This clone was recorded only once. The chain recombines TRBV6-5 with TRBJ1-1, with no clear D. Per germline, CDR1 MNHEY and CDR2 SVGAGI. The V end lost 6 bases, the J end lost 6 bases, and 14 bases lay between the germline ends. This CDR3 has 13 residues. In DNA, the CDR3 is TGTGCCAGCAGCCTTGAGCGGGGTGCTGAAGCTTTCTTT. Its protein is CASSLERGAEAFF.

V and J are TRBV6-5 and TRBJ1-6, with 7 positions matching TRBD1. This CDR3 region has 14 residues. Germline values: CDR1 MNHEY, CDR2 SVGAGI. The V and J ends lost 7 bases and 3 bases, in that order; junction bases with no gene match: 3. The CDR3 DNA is TGTGCCAGCATGGGACAGAACTATAATTCACCCCTCCACTTT. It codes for CASMGQNYNSPLHF.

For the CDR3, the DNA is TGTGCCAGCGAAAGAGACGGGAATGAGCAGTTCTTC. Translating gives CASERDGNEQFF. The chain is built from TRBV21-1 and TRBJ2-1; the table's D call, TRBD2, has no DNA check behind it. TRBV21-1 is given as a pseudogene. There are 12 residues in the CDR3.

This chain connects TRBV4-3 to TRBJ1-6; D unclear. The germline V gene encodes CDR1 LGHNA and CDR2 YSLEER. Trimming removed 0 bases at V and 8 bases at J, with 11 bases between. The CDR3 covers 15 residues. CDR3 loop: CASSQEGRHDSPLHF. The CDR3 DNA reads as TGCGCCAGCAGCCAAGAAGGCAGGCACGATTCACCCCTCCACTTT.

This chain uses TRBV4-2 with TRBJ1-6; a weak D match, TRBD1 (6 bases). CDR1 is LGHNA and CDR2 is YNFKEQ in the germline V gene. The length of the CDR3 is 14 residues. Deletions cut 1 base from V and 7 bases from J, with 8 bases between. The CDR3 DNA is TGTGCCAGCAGCCAAGCTACAGGGAATTCACCCCTCCACTTT. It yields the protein CASSQATGNSPLHF.

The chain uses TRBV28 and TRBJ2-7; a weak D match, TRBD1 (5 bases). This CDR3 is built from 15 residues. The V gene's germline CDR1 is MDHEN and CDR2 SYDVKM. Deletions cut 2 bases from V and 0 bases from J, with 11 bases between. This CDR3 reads CASSLSQGLSYEQYF. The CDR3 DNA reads TGTGCCAGCAGTTTAAGTCAGGGCCTCTCCTACGAGCAGTACTTC. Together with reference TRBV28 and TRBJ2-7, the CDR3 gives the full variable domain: DVKVTQSSRYLVKRTGEKVFLECVQDMDHENMFWYRQDPGLGLRLIYFSYDVKMKEKGDIPEGYSVSREKKERFSLILESASTNQTSMYLCASSLSQGLSYEQYFGPGTRLTVT.

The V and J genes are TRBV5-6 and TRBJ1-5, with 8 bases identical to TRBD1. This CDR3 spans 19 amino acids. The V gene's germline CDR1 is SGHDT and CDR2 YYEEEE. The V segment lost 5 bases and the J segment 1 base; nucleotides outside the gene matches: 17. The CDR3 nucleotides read TGTGCCAGCAGTTTACGAGCCGGGAAGACAGGGGCGAGCAATCAGCCCCAGCATTTT. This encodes CASSLRAGKTGASNQPQHF. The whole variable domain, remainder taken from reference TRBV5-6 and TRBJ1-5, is DAGVTQSPTHLIKTRGQQVTLRCSPKSGHDTVSWYQQALGQGPQFIFQYYEEEERQRGNFPDRFSGHQFPNYSSELNVNALLLGDSALYLCASSLRAGKTGASNQPQHFGDGTRLSIL.

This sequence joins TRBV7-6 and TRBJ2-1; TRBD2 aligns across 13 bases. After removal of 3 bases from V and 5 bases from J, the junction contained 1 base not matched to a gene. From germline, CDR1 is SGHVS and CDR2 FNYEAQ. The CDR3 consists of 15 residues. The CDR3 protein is CASSFGTSGNNEQFF. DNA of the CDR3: TGTGCCAGCAGCTTTGGGACTAGCGGGAACAATGAGCAGTTCTTC.

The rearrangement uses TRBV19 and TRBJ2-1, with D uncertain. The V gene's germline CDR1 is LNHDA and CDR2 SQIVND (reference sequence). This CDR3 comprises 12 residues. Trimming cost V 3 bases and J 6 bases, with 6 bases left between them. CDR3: CASSMGLNEQFF. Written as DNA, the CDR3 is TGTGCCAGTAGTATGGGCCTCAATGAGCAGTTCTTC.

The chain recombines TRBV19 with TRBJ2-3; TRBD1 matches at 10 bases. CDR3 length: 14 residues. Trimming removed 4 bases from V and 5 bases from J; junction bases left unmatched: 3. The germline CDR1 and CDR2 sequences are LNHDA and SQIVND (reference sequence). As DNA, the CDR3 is TGTGCCAGTAGTAAGGGACAGGGGATAGATACGCAGTATTTT. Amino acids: CASSKGQGIDTQYF. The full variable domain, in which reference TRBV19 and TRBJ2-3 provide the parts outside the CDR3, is DGGITQSPKYLFRKEGQNVTLSCEQNLNHDAMYWYRQDPGQGLRLIYYSQIVNDFQKGDIAEGYSVSREKKESFPLTVTSAQKNPTAFYLCASSKGQGIDTQYFGPGTRLTVL.

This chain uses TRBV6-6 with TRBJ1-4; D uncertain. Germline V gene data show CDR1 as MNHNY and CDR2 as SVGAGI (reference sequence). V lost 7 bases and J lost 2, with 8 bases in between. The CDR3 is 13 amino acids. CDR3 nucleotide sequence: TGTGCCAGCACGAGGTGGACTAATGAAAAACTGTTTTTT. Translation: CASTRWTNEKLFF.

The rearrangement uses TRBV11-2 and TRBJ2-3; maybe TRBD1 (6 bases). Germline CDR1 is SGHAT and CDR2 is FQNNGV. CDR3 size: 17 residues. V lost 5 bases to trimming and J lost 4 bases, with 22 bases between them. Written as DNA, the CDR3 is TGTGCCAGCAGCCTCTCAGGTGCGGACAGCCCCGCAGATACGCAGTATTTT. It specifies CASSLSGADSPADTQYF.

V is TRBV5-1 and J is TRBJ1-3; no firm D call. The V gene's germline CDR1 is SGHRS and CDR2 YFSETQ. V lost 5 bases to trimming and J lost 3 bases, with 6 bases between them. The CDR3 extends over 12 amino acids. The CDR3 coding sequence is TGCGCCAGCAGGTCAGATGGAAACACCATATATTTT. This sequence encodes CASRSDGNTIYF.

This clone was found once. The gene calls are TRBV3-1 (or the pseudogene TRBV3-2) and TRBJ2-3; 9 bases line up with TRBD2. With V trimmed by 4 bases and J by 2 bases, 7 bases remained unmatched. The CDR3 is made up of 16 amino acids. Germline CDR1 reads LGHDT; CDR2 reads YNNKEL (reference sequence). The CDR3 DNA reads TGTGCCAGCAGCCCTCAGACTAGCGGCTACACAGATACGCAGTATTTT. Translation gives CASSPQTSGYTDTQYF.

Written as DNA, the CDR3 is TGTGCCAGCAGCTTCCAGGACAGGCGGACTGAAGCTTTCTTT. This sequence encodes CASSFQDRRTEAFF. The rearrangement joins TRBV5-5 to TRBJ1-1; 7 positions agree with TRBD1. The V gene's germline CDR1 is SGHKS and CDR2 YYEKEE (reference sequence). CDR3 length equals 14 residues. With V trimmed by 2 bases and J by 5 bases, 6 bases remained unmatched.

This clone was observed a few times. CDR3 loop: CASSLPGEGGELFF. The CDR3 DNA reads as TGCGCCAGCAGCTTGCCAGGGGAGGGCGGGGAGCTGTTTTTT. V gene TRBV5-1 combines with J gene TRBJ2-2, with D tentatively TRBD2 (7 bases). The CDR3 spans 14 residues. Trimming took off 1 base at V and 7 bases at J, with 11 bases between the two ends. Germline V CDR1 and CDR2: SGHRS, YFSETQ. The variable domain in full, with the rest retrieved from reference TRBV5-1 and TRBJ2-2, is KAGVTQTPRYLIKTRGQQVTLSCSPISGHRSVSWYQQTPGQGLQFLFEYFSETQRNKGNFPGRFSGRQFSNSRSEMNVSTLELGDSALYLCASSLPGEGGELFFGEGSRLTVL.